Listed below are T cell receptor beta chains from one sample, sequenced in a study of cytomegalovirus exposure and HLA in healthy donors. Clones were read by immunoSEQ multiplex PCR, and TCRdb kept only the in-frame ones, dropping some. Among fewer than 70,000 clones listed, about 73% were seen once. Sequences were obtained from PBMCs. The receptors were sampled from a woman in her thirties in good health and CMV-seronegative. CDR3s include the opening cysteine and the closing phenylalanine or tryptophan. Fields, in order: V gene, clone size, D gene, J gene, CDR3 protein, CDR3 DNA. D genes are given only for firm matches. Part of the rows lack a size; the others show once, few, many or a class for expanded clones.

v_gene: TRBV6-6; abundance: few; d_gene: NA; j_gene: TRBJ1-5; CDR3aa: CASSYSAGVSNQPQHF; CDR3nt: TGTGCCAGCAGTTACTCAGCGGGGGTTAGCAATCAGCCCCAGCATTTT
v_gene: TRBV29-1; abundance: NA; d_gene: NA; j_gene: TRBJ2-3; CDR3aa: CSARSAGGTDTQYF; CDR3nt: TGCAGCGCAAGGAGCGCGGGTGGCACAGATACGCAGTATTTT
v_gene: TRBV6-4; abundance: NA; d_gene: TRBD2; j_gene: TRBJ2-3; CDR3aa: CASSESSGGADTQYF; CDR3nt: TGTGCCAGCAGTGAGTCGAGCGGGGGCGCAGATACGCAGTATTTT
v_gene: TRBV5-1; abundance: NA; d_gene: NA; j_gene: TRBJ2-3; CDR3aa: CASSLGGSSTDTQYF; CDR3nt: TGCGCCAGCAGCTTGGGTGGCAGTAGCACAGATACGCAGTATTTT
v_gene: TRBV29-1; abundance: NA; d_gene: TRBD1; j_gene: TRBJ1-5; CDR3aa: CSGGGLNQPQHF; CDR3nt: TGCAGCGGAGGGGGCCTCAATCAGCCCCAGCATTTT
v_gene: TRBV15; abundance: NA; d_gene: NA; j_gene: TRBJ1-4; CDR3aa: CAAKQGINEKLFF; CDR3nt: TGTGCCGCCAAACAGGGCATTAATGAAAAACTGTTTTTT
v_gene: TRBV6-5; abundance: few; d_gene: TRBD1; j_gene: TRBJ1-4; CDR3aa: CASSSRQGGEKLFF; CDR3nt: TGTGCCAGCAGTTCCCGACAGGGAGGTGAAAAACTGTTTTTT
v_gene: TRBV5-1; abundance: few; d_gene: TRBD1; j_gene: TRBJ2-7; CDR3aa: CASSTGTAYEQYF; CDR3nt: TGCGCCAGCAGCACCGGGACAGCCTACGAGCAGTACTTC
v_gene: TRBV7-9; abundance: NA; d_gene: TRBD2; j_gene: TRBJ2-4; CDR3aa: CASSSTSGGNIQYF; CDR3nt: TGTGCCAGCAGCTCGACTAGCGGGGGAAACATTCAGTACTTC
v_gene: TRBV4-3; abundance: few; d_gene: TRBD1; j_gene: TRBJ2-2; CDR3aa: CASSQQTLGTAQGELFF; CDR3nt: TGCGCCAGCAGCCAGCAAACCCTTGGGACAGCACAAGGGGAGCTGTTTTTT
v_gene: TRBV27; abundance: NA; d_gene: NA; j_gene: TRBJ2-5; CDR3aa: CASSLRREETQYF; CDR3nt: TGTGCCAGCAGTTTGAGGAGGGAAGAGACCCAGTACTTC
v_gene: TRBV9; abundance: few; d_gene: NA; j_gene: TRBJ1-5; CDR3aa: CASSVGDFRSNQPQHF; CDR3nt: TGTGCCAGCAGCGTAGGGGACTTTCGAAGCAATCAGCCCCAGCATTTT
v_gene: TRBV27; abundance: few; d_gene: NA; j_gene: TRBJ1-6; CDR3aa: CASRSRGSYNSPLHF; CDR3nt: TGTGCCAGCAGATCACGGGGATCCTATAATTCACCCCTCCACTTT
v_gene: TRBV27; abundance: NA; d_gene: NA; j_gene: TRBJ1-1; CDR3aa: CASSFSFREGRSEAFF; CDR3nt: TGTGCCAGCAGTTTCAGTTTTAGAGAGGGAAGGTCTGAAGCTTTCTTT
v_gene: TRBV29-1; abundance: NA; d_gene: NA; j_gene: TRBJ1-2; CDR3aa: CSGVGGYGYTF; CDR3nt: TGCAGCGGAGTAGGCGGCTATGGCTACACCTTC
v_gene: TRBV28; abundance: NA; d_gene: TRBD1; j_gene: TRBJ1-1; CDR3aa: CASRTDRAAFF; CDR3nt: TGTGCCAGCAGGACCGACAGGGCCGCTTTCTTT
v_gene: TRBV7-9; abundance: NA; d_gene: TRBD2; j_gene: TRBJ2-5; CDR3aa: CASSPPGLAGGETQYF; CDR3nt: TGTGCCAGCAGCCCCCCGGGACTAGCGGGTGGGGAGACCCAGTACTTC
v_gene: TRBV12-5; abundance: NA; d_gene: TRBD2; j_gene: TRBJ2-3; CDR3aa: CASGTSGGTTDTQYF; CDR3nt: TGTGCTAGTGGTACTAGCGGGGGGACCACAGATACGCAGTATTTT
v_gene: TRBV7-8; abundance: NA; d_gene: NA; j_gene: TRBJ1-2; CDR3aa: CASSLQNNGYTF; CDR3nt: TGTGCCAGCAGCTTACAGAACAATGGCTACACCTTC
v_gene: TRBV6-6; abundance: once; d_gene: NA; j_gene: TRBJ2-7; CDR3aa: CASSYSGTYSSYEQYF; CDR3nt: TGTGCCAGCAGTTACTCTGGGACTTATAGCTCCTACGAGCAGTACTTC
v_gene: TRBV6-5; abundance: NA; d_gene: NA; j_gene: TRBJ2-7; CDR3aa: CASSSPPGRKHEQYF; CDR3nt: TGTGCCAGCAGTTCGCCACCGGGTCGCAAACACGAGCAGTACTTC
v_gene: TRBV27; abundance: NA; d_gene: TRBD1; j_gene: TRBJ2-3; CDR3aa: CASSPRQGASTDTQYF; CDR3nt: TGTGCCAGCAGTCCCCGACAGGGGGCAAGTACAGATACGCAGTATTTT
v_gene: TRBV5-6; abundance: few; d_gene: TRBD1; j_gene: TRBJ1-1; CDR3aa: CASSIDRATEAFF; CDR3nt: TGTGCCAGCAGCATCGACAGGGCCACTGAAGCTTTCTTT
v_gene: TRBV7-2; abundance: NA; d_gene: NA; j_gene: TRBJ2-1; CDR3aa: CASSRGAGSGEQFF; CDR3nt: TGTGCCAGCAGCCGGGGGGCTGGGTCCGGTGAGCAGTTCTTC
v_gene: TRBV5-1; abundance: NA; d_gene: NA; j_gene: TRBJ2-7; CDR3aa: CASSLPTENYEQYF; CDR3nt: TGCGCCAGCAGCTTGCCCACAGAGAACTACGAGCAGTACTTC
v_gene: TRBV19; abundance: NA; d_gene: TRBD1; j_gene: TRBJ1-1; CDR3aa: CASRNYRGDTEAFF; CDR3nt: TGTGCCAGTAGAAACTACAGGGGAGACACTGAAGCTTTCTTT
v_gene: TRBV27; abundance: few; d_gene: NA; j_gene: TRBJ2-7; CDR3aa: CASSFGVQGVYEQYF; CDR3nt: TGTGCCAGCAGTTTCGGGGTTCAAGGAGTCTACGAGCAGTACTTC
v_gene: TRBV27; abundance: NA; d_gene: NA; j_gene: TRBJ2-2; CDR3aa: CASSPTVNTGELFF; CDR3nt: TGTGCCAGCAGCCCGACAGTGAACACCGGGGAGCTGTTTTTT
v_gene: TRBV4-1; abundance: once; d_gene: TRBD1; j_gene: TRBJ1-5; CDR3aa: CASSQEMGTVFNQPQHF; CDR3nt: TGCGCCAGCAGCCAAGAAATGGGGACAGTTTTCAATCAGCCCCAGCATTTT
v_gene: TRBV11-1; abundance: NA; d_gene: TRBD2; j_gene: TRBJ2-7; CDR3aa: CASSYSGGAYEQYF; CDR3nt: TGTGCCAGCAGCTATAGCGGGGGGGCTTACGAGCAGTACTTC
v_gene: TRBV28; abundance: NA; d_gene: TRBD2; j_gene: TRBJ2-3; CDR3aa: CASSHTSGGASTDTQYF; CDR3nt: TGTGCCAGCAGCCACACTAGCGGGGGAGCTAGCACAGATACGCAGTATTTT
v_gene: TRBV5-4; abundance: NA; d_gene: TRBD1; j_gene: TRBJ1-2; CDR3aa: CASRPPGTVANYGYTF; CDR3nt: TGTGCCAGCAGACCTCCCGGGACAGTTGCTAACTATGGCTACACCTTC